This T cell receptor (beta chain) derives from a study of T cell responses to AZD1222 COVID-19 vaccine. Study results and caveats: Spike was spanned by vaccine-associated CD4 TCRs, with dominance at 160-218 and 743-854. Clonal diversity may have been underestimated in mostly white British donors.

Germline assignment: CDR1 LGHDT and CDR2 YNNKEL (reference sequence). The CDR3 is 13 amino acids. The ends were cut back, 6 bases at V and 7 bases at J, with 12 bases in the middle. Some clones are missing from TCRdb's copy, which holds only in-frame ones; the method was immunoSEQ multiplex PCR. The sample records about 170,000 clones, around 90% being singletons. To note about this clone: Its antigen remains unidentified.

The input for sequencing was peripheral blood, taken 28 days after the second AZD1222 dose. This clonotype was obtained from an adult who received the AZD1222 COVID-19 vaccine. This chain links TRBV3-1 (or the pseudogene TRBV3-2) with TRBJ1-4; D ambiguous. Here the CDR3 reads CASRAGSGEKLFF. CDR3 nucleotides: TGTGCCAGCAGGGCCGGGAGCGGTGAAAAACTGTTTTTT.